This T cell receptor beta chain is from a study of T cells in Graves' hyperthyroidism and ophthalmopathy. This clonotype was detected ten times or more. The antigen is not known. Trimming took off 1 base at V and 6 bases at J, with 13 bases between the two ends. The CDR3 length is 15 residues. Germline V lookup: CDR1 SGHNT, CDR2 YENEEA. Patients aged 18 to 65 had newly diagnosed hyperthyroidism lasting under 2 months. PBMCs stemmed from around 10 ml fresh peripheral blood. TCR beta CDR3 sequences were amplified from RNA transcripts. TCR CDR3 regions were first amplified by RT-PCR with HTBI primers. In TCRdb, the multiplex PCR reads were re-called with MiXCR into one record per CDR3 protein. This sample has about 500,000 distinct CDR3 sequences; roughly a sixth occur once, and the top ten carry around 18%. Broader study findings: Blood also showed most of the thyroid clonotypes that were expanded above 0.001.

The clonotype originates from a woman aged 18-35 years with Graves' hyperthyroidism. Sequencing used blood. The chain uses TRBV11-3 and TRBJ2-1; D is possibly TRBD2 (6 bases). CDR3 nucleotides: TGTGCCAGCAGCTTAGGCGTCGGTAGCGGCAATGAGCAGTTCTTC. This sequence encodes CASSLGVGSGNEQFF.